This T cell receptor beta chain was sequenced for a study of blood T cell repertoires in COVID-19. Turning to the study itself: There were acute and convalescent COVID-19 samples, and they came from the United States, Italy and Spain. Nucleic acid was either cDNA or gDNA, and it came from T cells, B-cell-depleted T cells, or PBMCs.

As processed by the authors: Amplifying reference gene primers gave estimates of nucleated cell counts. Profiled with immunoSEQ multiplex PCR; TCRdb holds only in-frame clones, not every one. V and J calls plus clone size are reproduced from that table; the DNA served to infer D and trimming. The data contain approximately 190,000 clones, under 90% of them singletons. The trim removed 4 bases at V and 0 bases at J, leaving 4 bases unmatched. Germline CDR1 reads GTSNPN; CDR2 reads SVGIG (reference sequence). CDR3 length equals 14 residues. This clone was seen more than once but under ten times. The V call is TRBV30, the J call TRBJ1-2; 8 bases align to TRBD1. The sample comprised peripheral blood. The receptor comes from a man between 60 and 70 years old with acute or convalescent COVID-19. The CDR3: CAWTSGGANYGYTF. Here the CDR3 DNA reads TGTGCCTGGACCTCAGGGGGCGCTAACTATGGCTACACCTTC.